This entry features one T cell receptor (beta chain) sequence. This clone showed up just once. No antigen is known for it. Within one base of it there is no much larger clone, and no base qualities were kept. This specimen comes from a study of T cell responses to AZD1222 COVID-19 vaccine (dated by TCRdb to the early 2020s). As for the study more broadly: A total of just over 230 trial participants underwent TCR sequencing, of whom nearly 210 had received two doses of AZD1222 and around 26 had received two doses of the MenACWY control vaccine. Trial participants were enrolled by age into subgroups of 18-55, 56-69 and 70-plus years, and around 150, 28 and 57 TCR-sequenced participants, respectively, were included in these subgroups. Beyond this particular receptor, the publication reports: In the small 56-69-year group, the increase in depth fell short of significance, most likely because of low power. Reportedly, almost half of the unique spike-specific TCRs recognized epitopes lying outside the regions that are mutated in the B.1.351 and B.1.1.7 variants. After two AZD1222 doses, both the breadth and the depth of spike-specific TCRs were significantly higher than at day 0 and than in MenACWY recipients. The vaccine-associated CD4 TCRs covered the entire spike protein, and the dominant responses fell in regions 160-218 and 743-854. Participants were mostly white British and included more females than males, and it was suggested by the authors that clonal diversity may have been underestimated. Because no samples from the day 14 peak response were available, repertoires could be characterized only after the peak T cell response. Conclusions about previously exposed vaccinees were limited because only six AZD1222 recipients were SARS-CoV-2 seropositive at baseline.

The time point label here, explained by the study, means: about 28 days (+/-7) after the second vaccine dose. AZD1222 recipients given second doses at about 4 weeks or at about 12 weeks were pooled, since spike-specific TCR depth and breadth were not found to differ between the two schedules. Vaccinee samples were obtained from the UK trials COV001 and COV002, which included a single-blind randomized controlled phase 2/3 trial of AZD1222 (ChAdOx1 nCoV-19) in healthy adults. Trial participant PBMC samples were collected at day 0 and day 28 after the second dose for TCRbeta chain sequencing. The CDR3 regions of human TCRbeta chains were analyzed by immunosequencing. The paper's processing steps were these. Repertoire TCRs were matched against a reference library of SARS-CoV-2-specific TCRs generated with the MIRA antigen-specificity platform. Breadth meant the fraction of unique TCRs that were SARS-CoV-2-associated, whereas depth meant the fraction of total T cells that were SARS-CoV-2-associated. Using the MIRA data, each spike-specific TCR was assigned both to the spike region to which the TCR was reactive and to a CD4 or CD8 class. Log10-transformed breadth and depth values were compared by one-way ANOVA with Sidak's multiple comparisons tests. TCRdb holds this immuneACCESS table with in-frame rearrangements only. Some clones are missing; in checked studies, unresolved V genes explain under half, and the rest has no known cause. Clonal size and the V and J genes are those of that table, whereas D and trimming came from the DNA. A total of under 100,000 clones appear in this sample, roughly 88% of them only once. The ten largest clones represent 12% of the sample.

Measured from the cysteine to the phenylalanine, the CDR3 is 13 residues long. Of the read, only the CDR3 DNA is kept; its 39 bases are in frame from base 1. Deletion took 1 base off V and 7 bases off J, with a span of 10 bases between the germline ends. From a lookup of the germline V gene (reference sequence), CDR1 and CDR2 are LNHDA and SQIVND. Rearrangement joined TRBV19 to TRBJ1-1; the D gene lacks a confident call. This sample comprised peripheral blood, obtained 28 days after the second AZD1222 dose. The TCR was taken from an adult who received the AZD1222 COVID-19 vaccine. The CDR3 protein: CASSIASWGEAFF. The nucleotides read TGTGCCAGTAGTATAGCTTCGTGGGGTGAAGCTTTCTTT.